Below are 8 T cell receptor beta chains sequenced from a single sample in a study of human T cells and chemical hapten exposure. MiXCR, run by TCRdb on the RACE reads, gives a single entry per CDR3 protein. The repertoire consists of tens of thousands of distinct CDR3 sequences, with about 8% occurring once and the leading ten covering approximately 3.5%. Time point specified: patch test 2, 6 weeks after DPC sensitization. The treatment is: therapeutic diphenylcyclopropenone sensitization with weekly scalp DPC. Here the sequenced sample was whole blood, taken in connection with sensitization to the hapten diphenylcyclopropenone (DPC). These receptors all come from a woman between 45 and 60 years old with alopecia areata. Some clones in this sample may be carry-over from other donors' samples.

The table lists this clonotype with many counts. The DNA for the CDR3 is TGTGCCAGCAGTTCCCTCGGGGAGACCCAGTACTTC. Protein product: CASSSLGETQYF. The chain is built from TRBV6-5 and TRBJ2-5; D is undetermined. Germline-derived CDR1 and CDR2 are MNHEY and SVGAGI. This CDR3 is 12 amino acids long. Trimming removed 4 bases from V and 5 bases from J, with 8 bases in between.

The chain joins TRBV12-3 or TRBV12-4 to TRBJ2-4; 7 bases agree with TRBD1. The junction had 2 bases not matched to a gene; V was cut back by 3 bases and J by 6 bases. CDR3 size: 13 residues. The CDR3 region is CASSFNRGNIQYF. The CDR3 region has the DNA TGTGCCAGCAGTTTCAACAGGGGAAACATTCAGTACTTC.

In its sample, this clonotype was seen many times. The V gene is TRBV18, the J gene TRBJ2-3; the match to TRBD2 covers 7 bases. Germline assignment: CDR1 KGHSH and CDR2 LQKENI. Trimming took 0 bases from V and 1 from J; bases not matched to a gene: 4. The CDR3 sequence is 16 residues long. DNA of the CDR3: TGTGCCAGCTCACCACCAGCCGCGGGGGGCACAGATACGCAGTATTTT. This codes for CASSPPAAGGTDTQYF. The variable domain in full, completed from reference TRBV18 and TRBJ2-3, reads NAGVMQNPRHLVRRRGQEARLRCSPMKGHSHVYWYRQLPEEGLKFMVYLQKENIIDESGMPKERFSAEFPKEGPSILRIQQVVRGDSAAYFCASSPPAAGGTDTQYFGPGTRLTVL.

In its sample, this clonotype was seen many times. J is TRBJ2-3 and V is TRBV18; D remains ambiguous. CDR1 KGHSH and CDR2 LQKENI come from the germline V gene. This CDR3 is 12 amino acids long. V was cut by 2 bases and J by 5 bases, with 5 bases left in between. DNA of the CDR3: TGTGCCAGCTCACCAGGGGTAGATACGCAGTATTTT. Its protein is CASSPGVDTQYF. Looking up the rest from reference TRBV18 and TRBJ2-3 gives the full variable domain: NAGVMQNPRHLVRRRGQEARLRCSPMKGHSHVYWYRQLPEEGLKFMVYLQKENIIDESGMPKERFSAEFPKEGPSILRIQQVVRGDSAAYFCASSPGVDTQYFGPGTRLTVL.

CDR3 sequence reads: CANAEREKRGANVLTF. The CDR3, as DNA: TGTGCCAACGCGGAAAGGGAGAAACGGGGGGCCAACGTCCTGACTTTC. The chain has TRBV10-3 and TRBJ2-6; TRBD2 might be the D (5 bases). Per the germline V gene, CDR1 is ENHRY and CDR2 is SYGVKD. V was clipped by 10 bases and J by 4 bases, with 20 bases between them. The CDR3 covers 16 residues.

This clonotype has at least ten counts. The chain is built from TRBV7-6 and TRBJ2-7; perhaps TRBD1 as D (6 bases). There are 15 residues in the CDR3. V dropped 2 bases and J dropped 2 bases, with 13 bases sitting between them. CDR1 is SGHVS, CDR2 FNYEAQ, per germline. Here the CDR3 reads CASSLRDINPYEQYF. Here the CDR3 DNA reads TGTGCCAGCAGCTTAAGGGACATCAACCCCTACGAGCAGTACTTC.

V is TRBV4-1 and J is TRBJ1-1; D call uncertain. The CDR3 length is 12 residues. The V gene's germline CDR1 is MGHRA and CDR2 YSYEKL. Trimming removed 1 base from V and 4 bases from J, with 4 bases in between. In DNA form, the CDR3 reads TGCGCCAGCAGCCAAGCGAGCACTGAAGCTTTCTTT. Translating it yields CASSQASTEAFF.

Many counts were recorded for this clonotype. V usage is TRBV5-1 and J usage is TRBJ2-3; 10 bases agree with TRBD2. Trimming took 4 bases from V and 5 from J; bases not matched to a gene: 13. This CDR3 contains 17 residues. Germline CDR1 is SGHRS and CDR2 is YFSETQ. CDR3 bases: TGCGCCAGCAGCGTTTCTAGCGGGGGCGCCAGGAGAGATACGCAGTATTTT. Its translation is CASSVSSGGARRDTQYF. Based on the CDR3 plus reference TRBV5-1 and TRBJ2-3, the full variable domain is KAGVTQTPRYLIKTRGQQVTLSCSPISGHRSVSWYQQTPGQGLQFLFEYFSETQRNKGNFPGRFSGRQFSNSRSEMNVSTLELGDSALYLCASSVSSGGARRDTQYFGPGTRLTVL.